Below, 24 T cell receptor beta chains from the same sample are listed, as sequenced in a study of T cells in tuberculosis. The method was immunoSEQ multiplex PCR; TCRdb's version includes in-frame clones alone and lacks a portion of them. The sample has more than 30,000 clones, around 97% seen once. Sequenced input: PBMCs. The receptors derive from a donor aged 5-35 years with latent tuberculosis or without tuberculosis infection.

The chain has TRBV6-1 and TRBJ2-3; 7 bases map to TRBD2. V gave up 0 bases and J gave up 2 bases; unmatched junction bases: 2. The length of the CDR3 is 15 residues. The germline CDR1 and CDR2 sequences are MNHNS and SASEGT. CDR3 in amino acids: CASSEAGGNTDTQYF. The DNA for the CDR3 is TGTGCCAGCAGTGAAGCGGGGGGGAACACAGATACGCAGTATTTT.

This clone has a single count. As DNA, the CDR3 is TGTGCCATCAGTGAGTCAACAGGGGTGCCCACTAAAAACTATGGCTACACCTTC. Its translation is CAISESTGVPTKNYGYTF. The J gene is TRBJ1-2, the V gene TRBV10-3; 7 bases are a match to TRBD1. Germline V gives CDR1 ENHRY, CDR2 SYGVKD. V was clipped by 0 bases and J by 2 bases; unmatched bases: 12. This CDR3 region has 18 residues.

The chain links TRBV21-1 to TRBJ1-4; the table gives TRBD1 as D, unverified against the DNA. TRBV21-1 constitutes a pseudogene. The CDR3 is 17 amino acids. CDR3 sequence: CASSYGQGTSTNEKLFF. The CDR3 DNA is TGTGCCAGCAGTTACGGACAGGGAACTTCAACTAATGAAAAACTGTTTTTT.

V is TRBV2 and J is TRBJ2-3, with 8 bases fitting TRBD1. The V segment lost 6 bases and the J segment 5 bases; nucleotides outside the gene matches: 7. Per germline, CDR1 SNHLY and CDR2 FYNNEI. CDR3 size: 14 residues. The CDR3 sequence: CASRKQGAQDTQYF. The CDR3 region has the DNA TGTGCCAGCAGGAAGCAGGGGGCGCAAGATACGCAGTATTTT.

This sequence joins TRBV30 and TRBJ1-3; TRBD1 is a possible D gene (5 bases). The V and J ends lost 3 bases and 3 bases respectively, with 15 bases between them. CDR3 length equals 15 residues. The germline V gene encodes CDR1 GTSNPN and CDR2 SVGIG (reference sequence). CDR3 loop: CAWSPGPVLGNTIYF. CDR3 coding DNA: TGTGCCTGGAGCCCAGGGCCTGTCCTTGGAAACACCATATATTTT.

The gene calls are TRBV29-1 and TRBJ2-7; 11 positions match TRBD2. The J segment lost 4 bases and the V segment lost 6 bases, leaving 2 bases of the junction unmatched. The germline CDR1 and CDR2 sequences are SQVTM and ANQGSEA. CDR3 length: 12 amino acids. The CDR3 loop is CSVGLAGYEQYF. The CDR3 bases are TGCAGCGTAGGACTAGCGGGTTACGAGCAGTACTTC.

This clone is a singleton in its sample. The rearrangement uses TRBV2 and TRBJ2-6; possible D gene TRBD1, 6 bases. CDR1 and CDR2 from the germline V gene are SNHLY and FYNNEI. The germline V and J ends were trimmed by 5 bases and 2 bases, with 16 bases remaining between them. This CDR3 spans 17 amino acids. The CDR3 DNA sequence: TGTGCCAGCAGTCGGGACACCCCTAGAGCTGGGGCCAACGTCCTGACTTTC. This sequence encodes CASSRDTPRAGANVLTF.

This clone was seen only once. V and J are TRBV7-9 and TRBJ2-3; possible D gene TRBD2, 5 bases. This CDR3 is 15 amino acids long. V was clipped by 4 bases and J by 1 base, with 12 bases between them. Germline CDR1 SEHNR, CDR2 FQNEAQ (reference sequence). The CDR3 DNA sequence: TGTGCCAGCAGCTATCCGGGATGGGGCACAGATACGCAGTATTTT. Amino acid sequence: CASSYPGWGTDTQYF.

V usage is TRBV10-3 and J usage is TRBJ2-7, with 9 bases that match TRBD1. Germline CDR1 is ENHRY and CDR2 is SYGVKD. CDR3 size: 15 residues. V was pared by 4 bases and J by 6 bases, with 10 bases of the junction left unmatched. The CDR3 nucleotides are TGTGCCATCAGTGGATTTGAGACAGGGGGATCCGAGCAGTACTTC. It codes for CAISGFETGGSEQYF.

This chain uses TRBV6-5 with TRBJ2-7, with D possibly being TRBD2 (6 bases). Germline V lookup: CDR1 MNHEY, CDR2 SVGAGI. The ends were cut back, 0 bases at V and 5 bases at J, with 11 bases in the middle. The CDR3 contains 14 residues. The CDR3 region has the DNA TGTGCCAGCAGTTACTCGGAGGGAGCCCACGAGCAGTACTTC. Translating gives CASSYSEGAHEQYF.

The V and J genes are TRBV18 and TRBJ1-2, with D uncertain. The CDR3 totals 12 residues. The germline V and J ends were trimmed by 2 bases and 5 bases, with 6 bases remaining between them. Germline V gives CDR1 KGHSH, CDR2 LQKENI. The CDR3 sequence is CASSPEGYGYTF. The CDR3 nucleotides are TGTGCCAGCTCACCAGAGGGATATGGCTACACCTTC. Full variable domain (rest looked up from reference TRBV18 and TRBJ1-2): NAGVMQNPRHLVRRRGQEARLRCSPMKGHSHVYWYRQLPEEGLKFMVYLQKENIIDESGMPKERFSAEFPKEGPSILRIQQVVRGDSAAYFCASSPEGYGYTFGSGTRLTVV.

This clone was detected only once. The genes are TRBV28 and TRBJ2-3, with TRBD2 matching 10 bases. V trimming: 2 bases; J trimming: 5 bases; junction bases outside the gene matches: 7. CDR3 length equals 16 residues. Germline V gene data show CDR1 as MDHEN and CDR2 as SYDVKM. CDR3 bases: TGTGCCAGCAGTTTACTAGCGGGAGTAGGGATAGATACGCAGTATTTT. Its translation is CASSLLAGVGIDTQYF.

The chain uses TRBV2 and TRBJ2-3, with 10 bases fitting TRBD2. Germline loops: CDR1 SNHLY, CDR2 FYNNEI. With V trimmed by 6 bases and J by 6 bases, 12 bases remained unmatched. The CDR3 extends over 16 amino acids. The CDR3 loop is CASSPTQRGGADTQYF. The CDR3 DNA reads TGTGCCAGCAGCCCAACTCAGCGGGGGGGCGCGGATACGCAGTATTTT.

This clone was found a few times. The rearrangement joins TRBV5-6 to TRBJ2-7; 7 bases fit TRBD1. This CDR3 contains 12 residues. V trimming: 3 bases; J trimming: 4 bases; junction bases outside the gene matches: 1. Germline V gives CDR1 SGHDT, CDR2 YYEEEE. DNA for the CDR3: TGTGCCAGCAGCTGGGGACAGTACGAGCAGTACTTC. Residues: CASSWGQYEQYF.

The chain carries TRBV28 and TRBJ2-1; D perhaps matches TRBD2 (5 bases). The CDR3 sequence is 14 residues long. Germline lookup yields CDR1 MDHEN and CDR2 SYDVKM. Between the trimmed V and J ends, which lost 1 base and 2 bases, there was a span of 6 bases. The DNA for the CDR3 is TGTGCCAGCAGTTTATCTAGCCCCTACAATGAGCAGTTCTTC. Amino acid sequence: CASSLSSPYNEQFF.

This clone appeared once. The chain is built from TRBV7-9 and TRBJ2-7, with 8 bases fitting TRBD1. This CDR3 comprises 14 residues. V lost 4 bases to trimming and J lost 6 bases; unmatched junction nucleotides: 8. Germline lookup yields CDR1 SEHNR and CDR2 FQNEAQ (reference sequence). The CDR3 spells CASSYSQGAFEQYF. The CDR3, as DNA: TGTGCCAGCAGCTATAGCCAGGGGGCCTTCGAGCAGTACTTC. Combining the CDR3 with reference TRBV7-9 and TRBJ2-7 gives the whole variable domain DTGVSQNPRHKITKRGQNVTFRCDPISEHNRLYWYRQTLGQGPEFLTYFQNEAQLEKSRLLSDRFSAERPKGSFSTLEIQRTEQGDSAMYLCASSYSQGAFEQYFGPGTRLTVT.

DNA of the CDR3: TGTGCCAGCAGCTTGCAGGGCGGGACGCTGTACGAGCAGTACTTC. This gives the protein CASSLQGGTLYEQYF. The chain employs TRBV5-5 and TRBJ2-7; tentative D call: TRBD2 (6 bases). V was cut by 1 base and J by 4 bases, with 15 bases left in between. CDR3 length equals 15 residues. The germline V gene has CDR1 SGHKS and CDR2 YYEKEE (reference sequence).

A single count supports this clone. CDR3 sequence: CASSAGDRGPGGYTF. DNA for the CDR3: TGCGCCAGCAGCGCGGGGGACAGGGGGCCGGGAGGCTACACCTTC. The chain couples TRBV5-1 to TRBJ1-2; 12 bases are shared with TRBD1. Per germline, CDR1 SGHRS and CDR2 YFSETQ. CDR3 size: 15 residues. The V and J ends lost 4 bases and 8 bases, in that order; junction bases with no gene match: 9.

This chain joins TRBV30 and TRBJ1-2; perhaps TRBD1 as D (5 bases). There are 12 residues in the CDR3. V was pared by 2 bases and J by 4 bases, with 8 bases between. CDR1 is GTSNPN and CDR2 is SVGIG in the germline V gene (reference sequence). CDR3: CAWSPGPYGYTF. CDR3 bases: TGTGCCTGGAGTCCAGGGCCCTATGGCTACACCTTC.

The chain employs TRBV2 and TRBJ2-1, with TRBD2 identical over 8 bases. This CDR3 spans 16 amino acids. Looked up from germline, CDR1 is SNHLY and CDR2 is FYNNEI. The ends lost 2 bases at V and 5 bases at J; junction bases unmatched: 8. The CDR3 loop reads CASSEILPRGDNEQFF. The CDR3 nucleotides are TGTGCCAGCAGTGAAATTCTCCCGCGGGGGGACAATGAGCAGTTCTTC.

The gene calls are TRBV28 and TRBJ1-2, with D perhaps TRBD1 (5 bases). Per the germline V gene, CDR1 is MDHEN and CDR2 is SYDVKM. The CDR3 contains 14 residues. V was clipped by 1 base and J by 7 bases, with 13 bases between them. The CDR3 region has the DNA TGTGCCAGCAGTTTATATCCTGGGGGACTTGGCTACACCTTC. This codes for CASSLYPGGLGYTF.

For the CDR3, the DNA is TGTGCCAGCAGCTCGGCCCCGGGAGCCTACAATGAGCAGTTCTTC. Translation: CASSSAPGAYNEQFF. The chain has TRBV7-6 and TRBJ2-1, with D perhaps TRBD2 (6 bases). The V end lost 4 bases, the J end lost 2 bases, and 12 bases lay between the germline ends. Germline V gene data show CDR1 as SGHVS and CDR2 as FNYEAQ. This CDR3 has 15 residues.

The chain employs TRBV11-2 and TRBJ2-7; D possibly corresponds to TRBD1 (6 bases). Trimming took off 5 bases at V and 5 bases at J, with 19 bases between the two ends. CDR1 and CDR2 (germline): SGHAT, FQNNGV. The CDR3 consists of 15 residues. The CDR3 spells CASSPSGTPLDEQYF. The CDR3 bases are TGTGCCAGCAGCCCATCCGGGACACCCTTGGACGAGCAGTACTTC.

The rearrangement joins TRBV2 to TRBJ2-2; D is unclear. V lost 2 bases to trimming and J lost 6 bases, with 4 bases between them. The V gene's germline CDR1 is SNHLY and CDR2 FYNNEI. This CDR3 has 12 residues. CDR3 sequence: CASSETAGELFF. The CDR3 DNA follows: TGTGCCAGCAGTGAAACTGCCGGGGAGCTGTTTTTT. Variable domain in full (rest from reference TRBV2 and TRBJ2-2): EPEVTQTPSHQVTQMGQEVILRCVPISNHLYFYWYRQILGQKVEFLVSFYNNEISEKSEIFDDQFSVERPDGSNFTLKIRSTKLEDSAMYFCASSETAGELFFGEGSRLTVL.